This record concerns one TCR beta chain sequence. A junction end diverges from the germline sequence, so it may reflect a read error. This sample is part of a study of tumor-infiltrating lymphocytes in primary liver carcinoma. This CDR3 is built from 15 residues. cDNA specific to TCR beta was made from around 530 ng of total RNA, with a constant-region primer employed for priming. TCR beta libraries came from three nested multiplex PCR rounds using slightly modified ARM-PCR. The first two PCR rounds, nine to ten cycles each, used TRBV1-TRBV30 forward primers and a C-beta reverse primer. TCRdb independently ran MiXCR on the multiplex PCR reads; one entry per CDR3 protein. The table shows more than 30,000 distinct CDR3 sequences, with 70% to 80% occurring only once. Without any cell sorting, roughly 18-31 mg of bulk tissue yielded co-extracted RNA and DNA.

The sequenced sample was liver tumor tissue from sampling region 5. Subset defined: tumor region T5, tumor centre. This TCR was recovered from a middle-aged man with primary liver carcinoma and hepatitis B virus infection. The V call is TRBV12-3 or TRBV12-4, the J call TRBJ1-2; 11 positions match TRBD1. CDR3 in amino acids: CASSLGQGAKYGYTF. In DNA form, the CDR3 reads TGTGCCAGTAGCCTCGGACAGGGGGCAAAGTATGGCTACACGTTC.